Below are 10 T cell receptor beta chains sequenced from a single sample in a study of cytomegalovirus exposure and HLA in healthy donors. PCR primers comprised 60 Vbeta and 13 Jbeta primers. Data came from immunoSEQ multiplex PCR; TCRdb stores just in-frame clones and leaves some out. Of 200,000 to 250,000 clones in the sample, approximately 83% were seen once. Specimen: PBMCs. These receptors all come from a boy between 2 and 10 years old in good health and CMV-seronegative.

V and J are TRBV14 and TRBJ2-5, with TRBD1 as a possible D gene (6 bases). V gave up 5 bases and J gave up 7 bases, with 17 bases separating them. The germline V gene encodes CDR1 SGHDN and CDR2 FVKESK. CDR3 length: 14 amino acids. The CDR3 bases are TGTGCCAGCAGCGGACAGTATCCTTCGGGGACCCAGTACTTC. Its translation: CASSGQYPSGTQYF. Full variable domain (missing parts from reference TRBV14 and TRBJ2-5): EAGVTQFPSHSVIEKGQTVTLRCDPISGHDNLYWYRRVMGKEIKFLLHFVKESKQDESGMPNNRFLAERTGGTYSTLKVQPAELEDSGVYFCASSGQYPSGTQYFGPGTRLLVL.

This chain uses TRBV7-6 with TRBJ2-1; 7 bases align to TRBD2. V lost 3 bases, J lost 2 bases, and 4 bases stayed unmatched. The CDR3 covers 15 residues. The V gene's germline CDR1 is SGHVS and CDR2 FNYEAQ. CDR3 nucleotides: TGTGCCAGCAGCTTGGGGGGGGAGCCCTACAATGAGCAGTTCTTC. It specifies CASSLGGEPYNEQFF.

The rearrangement uses TRBV5-6 and TRBJ2-7, with D maybe TRBD1 (6 bases). The CDR3 totals 16 residues. V was shortened by 0 bases and J by 2 bases, with 15 bases between the two germline ends. Germline assignment: CDR1 SGHDT and CDR2 YYEEEE. CDR3 residues: CASSLARQGLPYEQYF. For the CDR3, the DNA is TGTGCCAGCAGCTTGGCCAGGCAGGGGTTGCCCTACGAGCAGTACTTC.

The chain has TRBV27 and TRBJ2-5; the D gene is possibly TRBD1 (5 bases). The germline gives CDR1 MNHEY, CDR2 SMNVEV (reference sequence). V lost 5 bases and J lost 0, with 10 bases in between. This CDR3 has 14 residues. The CDR3 sequence is CASSLGAYQETQYF. The CDR3 coding sequence is TGTGCCAGCAGTCTTGGGGCGTACCAAGAGACCCAGTACTTC.

V gene TRBV7-9 combines with J gene TRBJ2-4; 7 positions match TRBD2. The CDR3 runs to 16 residues. Germline CDR1 reads SEHNR; CDR2 reads FQNEAQ (reference sequence). V trimming: 6 bases; J trimming: 8 bases; junction bases outside the gene matches: 16. DNA of the CDR3: TGTGCCAGCAGTACCAACCTAGCGGCGGGGTTGGACATTCAGTACTTC. This translates into CASSTNLAAGLDIQYF.

The CDR3 region is CASSSIEGMNTEAFF. The CDR3 nucleotides read TGCGCCAGCAGCTCCATCGAGGGCATGAACACTGAAGCTTTCTTT. The chain carries TRBV5-1 and TRBJ1-1; D is unresolved. CDR3 length equals 15 residues. Trimming took off 3 bases at V and 0 bases at J, with 12 bases between the two ends. Germline CDR1 and CDR2: SGHRS and YFSETQ.

The rearrangement uses TRBV11-2 and TRBJ2-7, with a tentative D call TRBD2 (6 bases). The V gene's germline CDR1 is SGHAT and CDR2 FQNNGV. V was clipped by 4 bases and J by 3 bases, with 16 bases between them. The CDR3 is made up of 15 amino acids. The CDR3 DNA sequence: TGTGCCAGCAGCTCGGACTCGTTGGAGGGCTACGAGCAGTACTTC. It codes for CASSSDSLEGYEQYF. Supplemented by reference TRBV11-2 and TRBJ2-7, the full variable domain reads EAGVAQSPRYKIIEKRQSVAFWCNPISGHATLYWYQQILGQGPKLLIQFQNNGVVDDSQLPKDRFSAERLKGVDSTLKIQPAKLEDSAVYLCASSSDSLEGYEQYFGPGTRLTVT.

CDR3 DNA: TGTGCCAGCAGCTCGCAACAGGGGCCTGGGGGCTACACCTTC. This translates into CASSSQQGPGGYTF. The chain joins TRBV5-4 to TRBJ1-2, with 7 bases matching TRBD1. Germline assignment: CDR1 SGHNT and CDR2 YYREEE (reference sequence). The ends lost 3 bases at V and 8 bases at J; junction bases unmatched: 10. CDR3 length: 14 amino acids.

In this sample, this clone turned up once. The V call is TRBV18, the J call TRBJ2-2; 7 positions match TRBD1. Trimming cost V 2 bases and J 0 bases; bases outside gene matches: 3. Germline CDR1 and CDR2: KGHSH and LQKENI. The CDR3 runs to 16 residues. The CDR3 sequence: CASSPEGGANTGELFF. DNA for the CDR3: TGTGCCAGCTCACCAGAAGGGGGCGCGAACACCGGGGAGCTGTTTTTT.

The CDR3 sequence is CASSEFGGPSYNEQFF. The CDR3 DNA reads TGTGCCAGCAGTGAATTCGGGGGGCCTTCCTACAATGAGCAGTTCTTC. The chain links TRBV6-1 to TRBJ2-1; the D gene is possibly TRBD2 (7 bases). This CDR3 comprises 16 residues. The V end was cut by 2 bases, the J end by 1 base, with 12 bases between. CDR1 and CDR2 (germline): MNHNS, SASEGT.